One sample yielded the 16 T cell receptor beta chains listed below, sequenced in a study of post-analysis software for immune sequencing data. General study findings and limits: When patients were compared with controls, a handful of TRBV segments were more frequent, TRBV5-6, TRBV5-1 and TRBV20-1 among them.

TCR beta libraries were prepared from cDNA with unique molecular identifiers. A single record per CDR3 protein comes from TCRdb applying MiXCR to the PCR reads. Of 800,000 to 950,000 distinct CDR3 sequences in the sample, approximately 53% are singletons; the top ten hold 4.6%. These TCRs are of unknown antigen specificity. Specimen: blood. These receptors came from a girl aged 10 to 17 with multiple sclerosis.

The CDR3 loop is CASAHGTGDEKLFF. CDR3 DNA: TGTGCCAGCGCTCACGGGACAGGGGATGAAAAACTGTTTTTT. This chain connects TRBV25-1 to TRBJ1-4, with TRBD1 matching over 10 bases. The CDR3 runs to 14 residues. Germline V gives CDR1 MGHDK, CDR2 SYGVNS. The ends lost 8 bases at V and 6 bases at J; junction bases unmatched: 6.

In nucleotides, the CDR3 is TGTGCCAGCAGCCAAGCGTTGAGGGCCGGTGAGACCCAGTACTTC. This translates into CASSQALRAGETQYF. This chain joins TRBV3-1 and TRBJ2-5; D is perhaps TRBD2 (5 bases). Trimming removed 1 base from V and 5 bases from J, with 14 bases in between. The CDR3 sequence is 15 residues long. CDR1 is LGHDT, CDR2 YNNKEL, per germline (reference sequence).

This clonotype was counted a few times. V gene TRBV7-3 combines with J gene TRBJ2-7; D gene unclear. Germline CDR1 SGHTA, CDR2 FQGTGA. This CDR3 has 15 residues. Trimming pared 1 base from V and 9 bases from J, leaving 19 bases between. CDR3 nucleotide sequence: TGTGCCAGCAGCTTAATCGCGACGGAGACGAATTGGCAGTACTTC. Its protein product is CASSLIATETNWQYF. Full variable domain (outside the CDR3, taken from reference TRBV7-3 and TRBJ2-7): GAGVSQTPSNKVTEKGKYVELRCDPISGHTALYWYRQSLGQGPEFLIYFQGTGAADDSGLPNDRFFAVRPEGSVSTLKIQRTERGDSAVYLCASSLIATETNWQYFGPGTRLTVT.

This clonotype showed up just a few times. CDR3 bases: TGCAGTGCTTGGGACCTAGGGCGGGAGACCCAGTACTTC. It yields the protein CSAWDLGRETQYF. This chain links TRBV20-1 with TRBJ2-5, with D possibly being TRBD1 or TRBD2 (5 bases each). The CDR3 is 13 residues long. The germline V gene has CDR1 DFQATT and CDR2 SNEGSKA (reference sequence). Trimming left V 5 bases short and J 5 bases short, with 15 bases between.

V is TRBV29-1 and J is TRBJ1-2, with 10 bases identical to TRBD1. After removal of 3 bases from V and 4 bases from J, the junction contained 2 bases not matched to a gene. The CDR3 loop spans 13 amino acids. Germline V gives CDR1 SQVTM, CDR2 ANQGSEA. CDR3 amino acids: CSVDRTGGYGYTF. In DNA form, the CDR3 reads TGCAGCGTTGACCGGACAGGGGGCTATGGCTACACCTTC.

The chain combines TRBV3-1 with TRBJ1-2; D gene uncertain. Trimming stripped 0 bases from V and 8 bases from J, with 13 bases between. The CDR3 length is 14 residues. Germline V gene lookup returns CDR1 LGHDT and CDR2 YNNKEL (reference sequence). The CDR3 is CASSQDLVVGGYTF. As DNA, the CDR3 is TGTGCCAGCAGCCAAGATCTAGTTGTTGGCGGCTACACCTTC. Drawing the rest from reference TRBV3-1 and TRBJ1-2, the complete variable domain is DTAVSQTPKYLVTQMGNDKSIKCEQNLGHDTMYWYKQDSKKFLKIMFSYNNKELIINETVPNRFSPKSPDKAHLNLHINSLELGDSAVYFCASSQDLVVGGYTFGSGTRLTVV.

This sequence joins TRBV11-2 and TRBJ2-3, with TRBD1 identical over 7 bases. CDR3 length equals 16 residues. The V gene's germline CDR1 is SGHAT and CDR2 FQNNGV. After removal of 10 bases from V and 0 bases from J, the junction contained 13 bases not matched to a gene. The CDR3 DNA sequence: TGTGCCATCCGCAGACAGGGACAATATAGCACAGATACGCAGTATTTT. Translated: CAIRRQGQYSTDTQYF. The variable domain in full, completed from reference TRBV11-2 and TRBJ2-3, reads EAGVAQSPRYKIIEKRQSVAFWCNPISGHATLYWYQQILGQGPKLLIQFQNNGVVDDSQLPKDRFSAERLKGVDSTLKIQPAKLEDSAVYLCAIRRQGQYSTDTQYFGPGTRLTVL.

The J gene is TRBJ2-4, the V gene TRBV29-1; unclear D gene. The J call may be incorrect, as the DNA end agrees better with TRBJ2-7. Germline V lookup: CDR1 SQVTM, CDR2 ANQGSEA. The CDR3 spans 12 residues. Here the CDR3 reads CSVAETPYEQYF. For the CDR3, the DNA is TGCAGCGTTGCCGAGACACCCTACGAGCAGTACTTC.

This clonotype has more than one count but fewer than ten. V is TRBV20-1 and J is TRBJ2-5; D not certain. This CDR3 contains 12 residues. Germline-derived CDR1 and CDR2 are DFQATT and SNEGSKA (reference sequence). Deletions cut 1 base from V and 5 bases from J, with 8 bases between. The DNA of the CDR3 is TGCAGTGCTAGAGGGGTATACGAGACCCAGTACTTC. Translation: CSARGVYETQYF.

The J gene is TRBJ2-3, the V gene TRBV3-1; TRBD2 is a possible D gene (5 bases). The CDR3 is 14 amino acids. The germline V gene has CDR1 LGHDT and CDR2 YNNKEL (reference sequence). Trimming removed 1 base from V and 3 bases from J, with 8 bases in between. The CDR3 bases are TGTGCCAGCAGCCAAGGAAGGACTACAGATACGCAGTATTTT. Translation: CASSQGRTTDTQYF.

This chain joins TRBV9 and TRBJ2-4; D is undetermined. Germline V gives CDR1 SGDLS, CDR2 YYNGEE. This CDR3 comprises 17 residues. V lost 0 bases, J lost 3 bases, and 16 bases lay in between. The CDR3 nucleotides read TGTGCCAGCAGCGTAGTTCCTCCAGGATCCGTCAAAAACATTCAGTACTTC. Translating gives CASSVVPPGSVKNIQYF.

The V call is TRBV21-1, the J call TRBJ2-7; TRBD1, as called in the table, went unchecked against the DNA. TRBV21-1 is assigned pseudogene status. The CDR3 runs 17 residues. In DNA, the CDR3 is TGTGCCAGCAGCATAAACAACAGGGGTCTAATGTCCTACGAGCAGTACTTC. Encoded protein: CASSINNRGLMSYEQYF.

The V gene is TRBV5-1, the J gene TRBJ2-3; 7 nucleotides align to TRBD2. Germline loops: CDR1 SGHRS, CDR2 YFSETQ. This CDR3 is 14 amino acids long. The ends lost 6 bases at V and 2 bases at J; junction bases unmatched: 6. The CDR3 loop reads CASNSAGTTDTQYF. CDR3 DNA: TGCGCCAGCAACTCAGCGGGGACCACAGATACGCAGTATTTT.

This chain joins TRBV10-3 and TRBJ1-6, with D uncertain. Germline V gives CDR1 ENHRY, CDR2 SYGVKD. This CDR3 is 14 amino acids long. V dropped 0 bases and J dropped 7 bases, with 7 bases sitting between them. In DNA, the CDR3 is TGTGCCATCAGTGAGTCCAGGAGCAATTCACCCCTCCACTTT. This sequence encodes CAISESRSNSPLHF.

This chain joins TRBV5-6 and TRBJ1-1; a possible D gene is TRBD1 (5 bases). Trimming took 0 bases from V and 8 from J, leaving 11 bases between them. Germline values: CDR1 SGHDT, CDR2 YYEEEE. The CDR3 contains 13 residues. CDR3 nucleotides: TGTGCCAGCAGCTTGGGGGGCAGTAAAGAAGCTTTCTTT. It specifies CASSLGGSKEAFF.

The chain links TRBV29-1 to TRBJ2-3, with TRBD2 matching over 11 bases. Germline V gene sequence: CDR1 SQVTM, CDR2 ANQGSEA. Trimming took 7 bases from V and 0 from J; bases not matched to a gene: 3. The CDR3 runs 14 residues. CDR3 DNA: TGCAGCGCTGGGACTAGCGGTAGCACAGATACGCAGTATTTT. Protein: CSAGTSGSTDTQYF.